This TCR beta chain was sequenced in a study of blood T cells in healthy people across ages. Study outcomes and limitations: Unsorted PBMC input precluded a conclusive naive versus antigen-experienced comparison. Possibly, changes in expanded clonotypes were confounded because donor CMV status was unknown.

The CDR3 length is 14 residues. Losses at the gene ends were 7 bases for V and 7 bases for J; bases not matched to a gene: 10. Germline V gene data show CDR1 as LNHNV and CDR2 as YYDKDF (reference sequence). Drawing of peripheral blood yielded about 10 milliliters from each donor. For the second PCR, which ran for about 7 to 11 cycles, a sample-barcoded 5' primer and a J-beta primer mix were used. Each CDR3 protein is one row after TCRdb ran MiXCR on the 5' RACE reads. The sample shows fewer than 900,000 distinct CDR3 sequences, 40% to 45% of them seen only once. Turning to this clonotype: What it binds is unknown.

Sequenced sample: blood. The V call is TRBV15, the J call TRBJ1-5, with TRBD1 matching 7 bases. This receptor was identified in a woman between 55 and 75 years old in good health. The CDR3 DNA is TGTGCCACCACACAGACAGGGAAAACCCAGCCCCAGCATTTT. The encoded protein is CATTQTGKTQPQHF.